This passage covers 29 T cell receptor beta chains from one sample sequenced in a study of OX40 agonist ivuxolimab in advanced cancers. Library preparation was by the immunoSEQ multiplex PCR assay. Held by TCRdb, this immuneACCESS table contains in-frame sequences only and omits some clones. Under half of the omission traces to an unresolved V gene where checked; the cause of the rest is unknown. The sample data list more than 45,000 clones, and about 90% of these were observed just once. The top ten clonotypes cover roughly 6.3% of the sample. Source: CD4+ or CD8+ T cells sorted from blood, taken in a trial of the OX40 agonist ivuxolimab. The receptor set was obtained from an adult with an advanced solid tumor such as melanoma, head and neck, liver or kidney cancer.

The V call is TRBV27, the J call TRBJ1-2; no definite D call. Trimming stripped 2 bases from V and 6 bases from J, with 10 bases between. CDR1 is MNHEY and CDR2 is SMNVEV in the germline V gene (reference sequence). The CDR3 loop spans 13 amino acids. CDR3 in DNA: TGTGCCAGCAGTTTAAATACAGCTCATGGCTACACCTTC. Protein product: CASSLNTAHGYTF.

The genes are TRBV5-6 and TRBJ1-5; no firm D call. V was trimmed by 2 bases and J by 7 bases, leaving 10 bases between them. The CDR3 length is 13 residues. In germline, CDR1 is SGHDT, CDR2 YYEEEE. The CDR3 is CASSFEARQPQHF. The CDR3 DNA follows: TGTGCCAGCAGCTTCGAGGCGAGACAGCCCCAGCATTTT.

The rearrangement joins TRBV5-4 to TRBJ2-7; a weak D match, TRBD2 (6 bases). The CDR3 runs to 15 residues. Trimming stripped 0 bases from V and 5 bases from J, with 15 bases between. The germline V gene encodes CDR1 SGHNT and CDR2 YYREEE (reference sequence). The CDR3 sequence: CASSLGTTLPHEQYF. The CDR3 DNA sequence: TGTGCCAGCAGCTTGGGGACTACGCTCCCTCACGAGCAGTACTTC.

The chain is built from TRBV5-1 and TRBJ1-2; tentatively, D is TRBD1 (5 bases). V gave up 3 bases and J gave up 0 bases, with 12 bases separating them. CDR3 size: 15 residues. CDR1 and CDR2 (germline): SGHRS, YFSETQ. The CDR3: CASSSRTLSNYGYTF. The CDR3 DNA reads as TGCGCCAGCAGCTCGCGGACATTGTCTAACTATGGCTACACCTTC. The full variable domain, completed using reference TRBV5-1 and TRBJ1-2, is KAGVTQTPRYLIKTRGQQVTLSCSPISGHRSVSWYQQTPGQGLQFLFEYFSETQRNKGNFPGRFSGRQFSNSRSEMNVSTLELGDSALYLCASSSRTLSNYGYTFGSGTRLTVV.

The chain is built from TRBV4-1 and TRBJ1-5; TRBD1 might be the D (5 bases). CDR1 is MGHRA, CDR2 YSYEKL, per germline. V was pared by 4 bases and J by 7 bases, with 11 bases between. The CDR3 has 13 amino acids. In DNA, the CDR3 is TGCGCCAGCAGCCTGTCCGGGGACCAGCCCCAGCATTTT. This translates into CASSLSGDQPQHF.

The sample holds one count of this clone. The chain uses TRBV15 and TRBJ2-2, with 9 bases fitting TRBD2. The CDR3 length is 15 residues. Per the germline V gene, CDR1 is LNHNV and CDR2 is YYDKDF (reference sequence). V was pared by 3 bases and J by 5 bases, with 4 bases of the junction left unmatched. CDR3 sequence (DNA): TGTGCCACCAGCAGGGAGCGGGGGGTAACCGGGGAGCTGTTTTTT. Its translation: CATSRERGVTGELFF.

The rearrangement joins TRBV4-1 to TRBJ1-5; 7 nucleotides match TRBD1. CDR1 is MGHRA and CDR2 is YSYEKL in the germline V gene. The CDR3 runs 17 residues. The V gene end was trimmed by 1 base and the J gene end by 1 base; junction bases not matched to a gene: 7. The CDR3 DNA reads as TGCGCCAGCAGCCAAGCTCAAACAGGGGCGAGCAATCAGCCCCAGCATTTT. Protein sequence: CASSQAQTGASNQPQHF.

J is TRBJ2-5 and V is TRBV10-2; 10 bases agree with TRBD2. V lost 2 bases to trimming and J lost 1 base; unmatched junction nucleotides: 7. Germline V gene lookup returns CDR1 WSHSY and CDR2 SAAADI. The CDR3 sequence is 17 residues long. The CDR3 region is CASSEASGGPTQETQYF. CDR3 DNA: TGCGCCAGCAGTGAGGCTAGCGGGGGACCGACCCAAGAGACCCAGTACTTC.

The V gene is TRBV19, the J gene TRBJ1-3, with TRBD1 matching over 8 bases. This CDR3 has 18 amino acids. The ends lost 4 bases at V and 0 bases at J; junction bases unmatched: 11. Germline loops: CDR1 LNHDA, CDR2 SQIVND (reference sequence). CDR3 loop: CASSSDRGLTFSGNTIYF. DNA of the CDR3: TGTGCCAGTAGTAGCGACAGGGGCCTCACCTTCTCTGGAAACACCATATATTTT.

The chain combines TRBV11-2 with TRBJ1-1; 7 bases are shared with TRBD1. V shed 5 bases, J shed 4 bases, and the junction held 7 bases outside the gene matches. From germline, CDR1 is SGHAT and CDR2 FQNNGV. The CDR3 runs to 14 residues. For the CDR3, the DNA is TGTGCCAGCAGCCCGGGACAGTTTGTCACTGAAGCTTTCTTT. It translates to CASSPGQFVTEAFF.

The chain couples TRBV7-6 to TRBJ2-7; D is perhaps TRBD2 (7 bases). Trimming removed 3 bases at V and 1 base at J, with 19 bases between. CDR3 size: 17 residues. Germline V lookup: CDR1 SGHVS, CDR2 FNYEAQ. The CDR3 bases are TGTGCCAGCAGCTTGGGGGGGACAAAGGATTTTTCCTACGAGCAGTACTTC. Translated: CASSLGGTKDFSYEQYF.

The CDR3 DNA follows: TGTGCCAGCAGACAAAACCAGGGCAGGACTGAAGCTTTCTTT. This gives the protein CASRQNQGRTEAFF. The chain links TRBV6-5 to TRBJ1-1, with D tentatively TRBD1 (5 bases). Germline V gives CDR1 MNHEY, CDR2 SVGAGI. The CDR3 sequence is 14 residues long. V was clipped by 6 bases and J by 5 bases, with 16 bases between them.

The chain combines TRBV6-1 with TRBJ1-4, with D maybe TRBD1 (6 bases). The V and J ends lost 2 bases and 8 bases respectively, with 24 bases between them. The CDR3 runs to 18 residues. CDR1 and CDR2 (germline): MNHNS, SASEGT. The CDR3 spells CASSEPPGDRSRGEKLFF. The DNA of the CDR3 is TGTGCCAGCAGTGAACCCCCCGGCGACAGGTCCCGTGGGGAAAAACTGTTTTTT.

J is TRBJ1-1 and V is TRBV2; no clear D gene. The CDR3 loop spans 13 amino acids. CDR1 and CDR2 (germline): SNHLY, FYNNEI. Deletions cut 6 bases from V and 1 base from J, with 9 bases between. The CDR3 DNA reads TGTGCCAGCAGGACCCCCGCGAACACTGAAGCTTTCTTT. It encodes CASRTPANTEAFF.

The gene calls are TRBV11-2 and TRBJ1-5; D gene unclear. Germline values: CDR1 SGHAT, CDR2 FQNNGV. This CDR3 spans 17 amino acids. V was trimmed by 5 bases and J by 0 bases, leaving 17 bases between them. The CDR3 region is CASSLDGESYSNQPQHF. The CDR3 DNA reads as TGTGCCAGCAGCCTTGATGGGGAGTCATATAGCAATCAGCCCCAGCATTTT.

The gene calls are TRBV5-1 and TRBJ1-4; 9 bases are shared with TRBD1. Germline CDR1 reads SGHRS; CDR2 reads YFSETQ. J lost 3 bases, V lost 4 bases, and 7 bases had no gene match. The CDR3 sequence is 16 residues long. The CDR3 nucleotides read TGCGCCAGCAGCCCGGAGACAGGGGGGTCTAATGAAAAACTGTTTTTT. Translating it yields CASSPETGGSNEKLFF.

The V and J genes are TRBV4-1 and TRBJ1-2, with 11 positions matching TRBD1. This CDR3 region has 15 residues. J was trimmed by 4 bases and V by 4 bases; bases with no gene match: 5. Germline V gives CDR1 MGHRA, CDR2 YSYEKL. The CDR3 loop is CASSPGTGGGYGYTF. The CDR3 DNA sequence: TGCGCCAGCAGCCCTGGGACAGGGGGTGGCTATGGCTACACCTTC.

The count of this clone is one. The chain employs TRBV5-4 and TRBJ2-7; TRBD2 might be the D (6 bases). V was trimmed by 4 bases and J by 2 bases, leaving 13 bases between them. This CDR3 comprises 14 residues. Germline CDR1 is SGHNT and CDR2 is YYREEE (reference sequence). The chain's CDR3 is CASSPGLQAYEQYF. DNA for the CDR3: TGTGCCAGCAGCCCGGGACTCCAGGCCTACGAGCAGTACTTC.

The genes are TRBV7-9 and TRBJ1-1; 7 nucleotides line up with TRBD1. V was pared by 0 bases and J by 1 base, with 5 bases of the junction left unmatched. CDR1 and CDR2 (germline): SEHNR, FQNEAQ (reference sequence). This CDR3 region has 16 residues. DNA of the CDR3: TGTGCCAGCAGCTTAGCGCGACAGGGAGGGAACACTGAAGCTTTCTTT. Protein: CASSLARQGGNTEAFF.

The chain has TRBV25-1 and TRBJ1-5, with D possibly matching TRBD1 (5 bases). The CDR3 has 14 residues. Germline loops: CDR1 MGHDK, CDR2 SYGVNS. With 5 bases removed from V and 4 bases from J, the gap between germline ends came to 12 bases. The CDR3 reads CASSHGKGNQPQHF. Here the CDR3 DNA reads TGTGCCAGCAGTCATGGCAAGGGGAATCAGCCCCAGCATTTT.

The rearrangement links TRBV5-6 to TRBJ2-7; D remains ambiguous. Germline V CDR1 and CDR2: SGHDT, YYEEEE. The CDR3 is made up of 14 amino acids. V was shortened by 0 bases and J by 3 bases, with 10 bases between the two germline ends. The CDR3 loop is CASSLVESLYEQYF. For the CDR3, the DNA is TGTGCCAGCAGCTTGGTAGAGTCGCTCTACGAGCAGTACTTC.

The chain has TRBV28 and TRBJ1-1; 7 positions agree with TRBD1. V shed 7 bases, J shed 3 bases, and the junction held 11 bases outside the gene matches. CDR1 is MDHEN, CDR2 SYDVKM, per germline. The CDR3 is 15 amino acids. The CDR3 spells CASTPRTGAYTEAFF. The DNA of the CDR3 is TGTGCCAGCACCCCGCGGACAGGTGCTTACACTGAAGCTTTCTTT.

J is TRBJ2-1 and V is TRBV1; TRBD2 is the table's D call, not checked against the DNA. TRBV1 is a recognized pseudogene. This CDR3 comprises 16 residues. The CDR3 reads CTSSQKRRSSYNEQFF. CDR3 nucleotide sequence: TGCACCAGCAGCCAGAAGCGGAGGAGCTCCTACAATGAGCAGTTCTTC.

The chain carries TRBV11-2 and TRBJ2-5; D may correspond to TRBD1 or TRBD2 (5 bases each). CDR1 and CDR2 from the germline V gene are SGHAT and FQNNGV. Trimming pared 1 base from V and 2 bases from J, leaving 8 bases between. The CDR3 is 14 amino acids. CDR3 nucleotide sequence: TGTGCCAGCAGCTTAGCGGGGCTACAAGAGACCCAGTACTTC. Translation gives CASSLAGLQETQYF.

The chain carries TRBV11-3 and TRBJ2-7; tentative D call: TRBD2 (5 bases). Germline CDR1 and CDR2: SGHNT and YENEEA. Trimming took off 3 bases at V and 3 bases at J, with 9 bases between the two ends. The CDR3 sequence is 13 residues long. CDR3 protein: CASSFRGVYEQYV. The CDR3 DNA follows: TGTGCCAGCAGCTTTCGGGGAGTCTACGAGCAGTACGTC.

V gene TRBV30 combines with J gene TRBJ2-2; TRBD2 is a possible D gene (5 bases). This CDR3 comprises 11 residues. From germline, CDR1 is GTSNPN and CDR2 SVGIG (reference sequence). V was shortened by 5 bases and J by 6 bases, with 7 bases between the two germline ends. CDR3 amino acids: CAWWTAGELFF. The CDR3 DNA reads as TGTGCCTGGTGGACTGCCGGGGAGCTGTTTTTT.

This chain uses TRBV13 with TRBJ2-7, with D possibly matching TRBD1 (6 bases). The CDR3 is 14 amino acids. The V end was cut by 5 bases, the J end by 3 bases, with 14 bases between. CDR1 PRHDT and CDR2 FYEKMQ come from the germline V gene (reference sequence). CDR3 nucleotide sequence: TGTGCCAGCAGCCTAGACAGGAGAAACTACGAGCAGTACTTC. This sequence encodes CASSLDRRNYEQYF.

The chain links TRBV10-1 to TRBJ2-1, with TRBD2 matching 7 bases. CDR1 is WNHNN, CDR2 SYGVQD, per germline (reference sequence). This CDR3 contains 15 residues. V lost 6 bases to trimming and J lost 5 bases; unmatched junction nucleotides: 10. The CDR3 sequence is CASSAGTKANNEQFF. In DNA, the CDR3 is TGCGCCAGCAGCGCAGGGACTAAAGCTAACAATGAGCAGTTCTTC.

V and J are TRBV28 and TRBJ1-5; D remains ambiguous. Per the germline V gene, CDR1 is MDHEN and CDR2 is SYDVKM. There are 15 residues in the CDR3. Trimming left V 5 bases short and J 4 bases short, with 15 bases between. The CDR3 here is CASSQVVGVNQPQHF. The CDR3 DNA reads as TGTGCCAGCAGTCAGGTTGTTGGGGTTAATCAGCCCCAGCATTTT.